This T cell receptor beta chain is drawn from a study of siplizumab effects on memory and regulatory T cells. General study results and limits: The drug siplizumab significantly decreased the alloreactive sequences that could be traced to unstimulated CD4+ memory cells. The study found naive T cells seemingly more diverse than memory cells and seemingly major alloresponse contributors.

Note on this clone: Its target is not known.

This CDR3 has 13 residues. CDR1 is SGHAT, CDR2 FQNNGV, per germline. Between the trimmed V and J ends, which lost 5 bases and 2 bases, there was a span of 9 bases. Assay: immunoSEQ multiplex PCR; the TCRdb copy retains only in-frame clones and omits some. The table shows 100,000 or so clones, with roughly 91% occurring only once. Material: CD4+ T cells sorted from blood. The rearrangement links TRBV11-2 to TRBJ1-2, with D possibly being TRBD1 (6 bases). This TCR was recovered from a human donor in good health. Here the CDR3 DNA reads TGTGCCAGCAGCACCACAGGGAACTATGGCTACACCTTC. Translated: CASSTTGNYGYTF.